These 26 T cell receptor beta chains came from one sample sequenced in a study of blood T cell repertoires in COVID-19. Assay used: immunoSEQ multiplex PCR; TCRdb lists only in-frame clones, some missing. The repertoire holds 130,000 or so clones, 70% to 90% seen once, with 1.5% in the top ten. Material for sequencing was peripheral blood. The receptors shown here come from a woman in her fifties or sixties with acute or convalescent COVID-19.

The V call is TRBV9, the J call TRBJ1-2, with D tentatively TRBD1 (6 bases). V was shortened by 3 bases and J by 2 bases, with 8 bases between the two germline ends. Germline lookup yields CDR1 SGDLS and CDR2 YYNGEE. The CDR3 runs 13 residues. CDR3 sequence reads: CASSAQGNYGYTF. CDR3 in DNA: TGTGCCAGCAGCGCACAGGGAAACTATGGCTACACCTTC.

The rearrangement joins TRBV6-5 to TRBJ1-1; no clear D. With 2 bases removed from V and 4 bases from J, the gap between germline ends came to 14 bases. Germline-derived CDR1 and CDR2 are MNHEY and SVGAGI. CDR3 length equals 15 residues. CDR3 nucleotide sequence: TGTGCCAGCAGTTACCCTAATAAACGGGGCACTGAAGCTTTCTTT. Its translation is CASSYPNKRGTEAFF.

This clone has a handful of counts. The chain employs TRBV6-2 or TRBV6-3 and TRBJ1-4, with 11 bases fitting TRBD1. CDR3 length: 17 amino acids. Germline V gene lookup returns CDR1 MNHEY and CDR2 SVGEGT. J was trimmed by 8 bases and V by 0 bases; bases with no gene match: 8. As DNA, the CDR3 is TGTGCCAGCAGTTACTCGTACCCGGGACAGGGGGAAGAAAAACTGTTTTTT. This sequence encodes CASSYSYPGQGEEKLFF.

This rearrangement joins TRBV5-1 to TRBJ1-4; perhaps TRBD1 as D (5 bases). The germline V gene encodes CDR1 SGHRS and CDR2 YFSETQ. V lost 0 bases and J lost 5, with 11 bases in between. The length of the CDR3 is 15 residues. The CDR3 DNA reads TGCGCCAGCAGCTTGGGTGTGACAGTAAATGAAAAACTGTTTTTT. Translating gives CASSLGVTVNEKLFF.

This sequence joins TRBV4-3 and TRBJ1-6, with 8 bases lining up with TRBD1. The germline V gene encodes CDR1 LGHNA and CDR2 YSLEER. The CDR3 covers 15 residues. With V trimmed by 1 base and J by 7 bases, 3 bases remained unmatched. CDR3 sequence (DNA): TGCGCCAGCAGCCAAGCCGCAGGGGGCAATTCACCCCTCCACTTT. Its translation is CASSQAAGGNSPLHF.

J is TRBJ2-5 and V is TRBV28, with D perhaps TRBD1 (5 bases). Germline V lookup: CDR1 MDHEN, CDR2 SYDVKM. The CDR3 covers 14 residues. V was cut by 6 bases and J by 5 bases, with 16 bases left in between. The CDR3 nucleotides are TGTGCCAGCAGCCCCCTCAGGGCTTGGGAGACCCAGTACTTC. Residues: CASSPLRAWETQYF.

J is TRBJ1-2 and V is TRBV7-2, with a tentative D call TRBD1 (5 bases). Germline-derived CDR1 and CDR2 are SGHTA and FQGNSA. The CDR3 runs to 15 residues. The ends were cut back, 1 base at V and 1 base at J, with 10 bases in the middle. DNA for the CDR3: TGTGCCAGCAGCTTAGTAACAGGCGGTAACTATGGCTACACCTTC. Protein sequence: CASSLVTGGNYGYTF. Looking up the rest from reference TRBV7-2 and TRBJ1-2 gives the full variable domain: GAGVSQSPSNKVTEKGKDVELRCDPISGHTALYWYRQSLGQGLEFLIYFQGNSAPDKSGLPSDRFSAERTGGSVSTLTIQRTQQEDSAVYLCASSLVTGGNYGYTFGSGTRLTVV.

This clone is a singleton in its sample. CDR3 nucleotide sequence: TGTGCCAGCAGCGAGGACAGGCGGTACAATGAGCAGTTCTTC. Protein product: CASSEDRRYNEQFF. This sequence joins TRBV7-6 and TRBJ2-1; TRBD1 matches 7 bases. This CDR3 is 14 amino acids long. V lost 5 bases and J lost 4; bases outside the gene matches: 5. Germline-derived CDR1 and CDR2 are SGHVS and FNYEAQ.

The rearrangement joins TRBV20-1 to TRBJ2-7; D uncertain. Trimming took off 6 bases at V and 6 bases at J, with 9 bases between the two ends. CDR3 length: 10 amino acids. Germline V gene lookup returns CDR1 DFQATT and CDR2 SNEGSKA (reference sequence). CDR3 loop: CSAEKAEQYF. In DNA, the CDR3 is TGCAGTGCGGAGAAGGCCGAGCAGTACTTC.

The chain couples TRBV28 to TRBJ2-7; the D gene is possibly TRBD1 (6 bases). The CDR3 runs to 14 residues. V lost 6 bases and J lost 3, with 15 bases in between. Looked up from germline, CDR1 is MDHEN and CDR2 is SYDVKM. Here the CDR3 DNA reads TGTGCCAGCAGCCCCAGGGGCCAAGACTACGAGCAGTACTTC. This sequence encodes CASSPRGQDYEQYF. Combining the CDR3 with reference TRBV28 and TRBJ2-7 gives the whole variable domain DVKVTQSSRYLVKRTGEKVFLECVQDMDHENMFWYRQDPGLGLRLIYFSYDVKMKEKGDIPEGYSVSREKKERFSLILESASTNQTSMYLCASSPRGQDYEQYFGPGTRLTVT.

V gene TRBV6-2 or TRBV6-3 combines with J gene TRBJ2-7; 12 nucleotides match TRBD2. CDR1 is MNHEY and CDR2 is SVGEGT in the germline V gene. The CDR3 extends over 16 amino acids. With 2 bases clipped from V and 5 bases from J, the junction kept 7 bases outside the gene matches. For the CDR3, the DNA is TGTGCCAGCAGTTACCCTAGCGGGGGGGCCGACGACGAGCAGTACTTC. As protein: CASSYPSGGADDEQYF.

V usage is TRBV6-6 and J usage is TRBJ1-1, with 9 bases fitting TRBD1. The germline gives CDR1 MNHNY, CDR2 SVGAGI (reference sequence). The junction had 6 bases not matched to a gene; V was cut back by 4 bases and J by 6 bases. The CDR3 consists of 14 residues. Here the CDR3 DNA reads TGTGCCAGCAGTTCCGGGACAGGGTCGCCTGAAGCTTTCTTT. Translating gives CASSSGTGSPEAFF.

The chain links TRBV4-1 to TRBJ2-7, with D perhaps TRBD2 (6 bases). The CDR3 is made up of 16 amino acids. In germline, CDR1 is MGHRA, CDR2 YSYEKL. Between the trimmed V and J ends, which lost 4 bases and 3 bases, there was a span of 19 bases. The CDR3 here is CASSRLRETAYYEQYF. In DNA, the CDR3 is TGCGCCAGCAGCCGCCTCCGGGAGACAGCCTACTACGAGCAGTACTTC.

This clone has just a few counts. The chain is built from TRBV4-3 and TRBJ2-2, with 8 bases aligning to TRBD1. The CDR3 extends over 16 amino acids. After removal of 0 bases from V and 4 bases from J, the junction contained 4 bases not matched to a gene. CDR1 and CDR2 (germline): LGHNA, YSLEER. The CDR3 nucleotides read TGCGCCAGCAGCCAAGATCGACAGGGGACCACCGGGGAGCTGTTTTTT. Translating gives CASSQDRQGTTGELFF.

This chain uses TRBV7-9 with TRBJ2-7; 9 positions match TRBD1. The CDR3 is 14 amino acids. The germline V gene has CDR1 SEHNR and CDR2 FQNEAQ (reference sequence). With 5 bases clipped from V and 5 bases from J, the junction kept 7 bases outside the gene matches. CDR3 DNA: TGTGCCAGCAGCCCCGGGACAGGGTTTAACGAGCAGTACTTC. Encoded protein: CASSPGTGFNEQYF.

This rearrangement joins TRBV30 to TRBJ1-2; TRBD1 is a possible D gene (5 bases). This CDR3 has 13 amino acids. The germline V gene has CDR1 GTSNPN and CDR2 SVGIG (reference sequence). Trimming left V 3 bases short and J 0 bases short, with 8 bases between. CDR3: CAWRGGANYGYTF. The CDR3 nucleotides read TGTGCCTGGAGAGGAGGGGCTAACTATGGCTACACCTTC.

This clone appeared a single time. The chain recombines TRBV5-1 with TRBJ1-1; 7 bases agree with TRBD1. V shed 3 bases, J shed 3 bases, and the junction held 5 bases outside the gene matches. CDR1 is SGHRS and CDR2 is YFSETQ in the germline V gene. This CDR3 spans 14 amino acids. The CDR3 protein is CASSSLTGDTEAFF. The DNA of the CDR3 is TGCGCCAGCAGCTCCCTTACAGGGGACACTGAAGCTTTCTTT.

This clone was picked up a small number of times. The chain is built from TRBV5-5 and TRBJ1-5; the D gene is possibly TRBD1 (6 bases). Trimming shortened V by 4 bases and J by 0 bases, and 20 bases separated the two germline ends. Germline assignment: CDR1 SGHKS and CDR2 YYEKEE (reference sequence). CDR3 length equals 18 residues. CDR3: CASSQSFFYRDSNQPQHF. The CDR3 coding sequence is TGTGCCAGCAGCCAATCATTCTTCTACAGGGATAGCAATCAGCCCCAGCATTTT.

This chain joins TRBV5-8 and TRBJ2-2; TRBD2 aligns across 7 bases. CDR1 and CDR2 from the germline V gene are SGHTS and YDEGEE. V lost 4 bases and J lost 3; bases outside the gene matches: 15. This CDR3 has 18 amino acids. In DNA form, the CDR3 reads TGTGCCAGCAGCCCCCCTGGAGGCGGGGGTTGGCACACCGGGGAGCTGTTTTTT. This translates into CASSPPGGGGWHTGELFF.

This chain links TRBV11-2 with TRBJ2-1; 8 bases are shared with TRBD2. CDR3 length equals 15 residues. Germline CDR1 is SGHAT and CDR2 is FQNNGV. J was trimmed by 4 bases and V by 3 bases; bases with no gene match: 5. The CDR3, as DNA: TGTGCCAGCAGCTTGAGCGGGGGTCCATACAATGAGCAGTTCTTC. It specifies CASSLSGGPYNEQFF. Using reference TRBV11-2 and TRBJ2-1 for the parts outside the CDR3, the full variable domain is EAGVAQSPRYKIIEKRQSVAFWCNPISGHATLYWYQQILGQGPKLLIQFQNNGVVDDSQLPKDRFSAERLKGVDSTLKIQPAKLEDSAVYLCASSLSGGPYNEQFFGPGTRLTVL.

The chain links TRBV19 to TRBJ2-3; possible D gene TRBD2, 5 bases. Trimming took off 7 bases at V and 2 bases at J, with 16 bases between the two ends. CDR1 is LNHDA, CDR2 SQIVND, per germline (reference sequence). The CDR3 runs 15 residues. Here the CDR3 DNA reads TGTGCCAGTAAGGATCGTGGGAGATACACAGATACGCAGTATTTT. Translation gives CASKDRGRYTDTQYF.

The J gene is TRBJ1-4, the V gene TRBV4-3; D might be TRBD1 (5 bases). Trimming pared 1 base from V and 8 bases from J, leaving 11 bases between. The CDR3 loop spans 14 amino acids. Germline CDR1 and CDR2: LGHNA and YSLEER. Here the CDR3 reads CASSQGQGQEKLFF. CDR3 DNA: TGCGCCAGCAGCCAAGGGCAGGGCCAGGAAAAACTGTTTTTT.

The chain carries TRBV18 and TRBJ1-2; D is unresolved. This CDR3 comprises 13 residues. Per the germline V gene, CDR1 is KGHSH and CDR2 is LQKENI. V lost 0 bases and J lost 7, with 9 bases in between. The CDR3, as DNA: TGTGCCAGCTCACCACCGGCACGGGGTGGCTACACCTTC. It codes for CASSPPARGGYTF.

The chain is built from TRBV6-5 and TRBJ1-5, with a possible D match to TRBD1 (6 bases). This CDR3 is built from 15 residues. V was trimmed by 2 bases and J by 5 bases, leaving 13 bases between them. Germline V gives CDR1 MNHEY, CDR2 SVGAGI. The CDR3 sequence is CASSYQGQGDQPQHF. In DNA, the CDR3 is TGTGCCAGCAGTTACCAGGGACAAGGGGATCAGCCCCAGCATTTT.

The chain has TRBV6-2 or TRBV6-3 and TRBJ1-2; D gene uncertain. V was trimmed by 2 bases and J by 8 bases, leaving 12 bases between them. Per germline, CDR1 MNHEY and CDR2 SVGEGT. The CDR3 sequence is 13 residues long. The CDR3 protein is CASSYERERGYTF. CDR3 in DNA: TGTGCCAGCAGTTACGAGCGGGAACGGGGCTACACCTTC.

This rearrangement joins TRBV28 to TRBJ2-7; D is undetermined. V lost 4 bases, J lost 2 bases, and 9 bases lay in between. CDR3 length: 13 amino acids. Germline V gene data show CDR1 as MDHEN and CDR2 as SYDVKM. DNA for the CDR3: TGTGCCAGCAGTTGGGCGACCACCTACGAGCAGTACTTC. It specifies CASSWATTYEQYF. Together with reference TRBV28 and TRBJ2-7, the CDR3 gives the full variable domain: DVKVTQSSRYLVKRTGEKVFLECVQDMDHENMFWYRQDPGLGLRLIYFSYDVKMKEKGDIPEGYSVSREKKERFSLILESASTNQTSMYLCASSWATTYEQYFGPGTRLTVT.